This T cell receptor (beta chain) stems from a study of cytomegalovirus exposure and HLA in healthy donors. As concerns this clone: As yet, its antigen is unknown.

General study findings and limits: The likely origin of a cluster of highly shared sequence variants was a sequencing artifact. Cytomegalovirus association was listed for 170 or so TCR beta chains. A later examination showed that TCR association rates differed by HLA locus, with DRB1 most and HLA-C fewest.

PCR employed 60 Vbeta and 13 Jbeta primers. Repertoires were generated with immunoSEQ multiplex PCR, while TCRdb's copy carries only in-frame clones and drops some. The sample yields about 150,000 clones, roughly 75% seen once. CDR1 and CDR2 from the germline V gene are LNHDA and SQIVND (reference sequence). The junction had 9 bases not matched to a gene; V was cut back by 10 bases and J by 2 bases. The CDR3 is made up of 15 amino acids. The V gene is TRBV19, the J gene TRBJ2-1, with 9 nucleotides matching TRBD2. Material for sequencing was PBMCs. This clonotype was obtained from a man younger than 30 in good health and CMV-seropositive. The CDR3 reads CATSLAGGPYNEQFF. Written as DNA, the CDR3 is TGTGCCACCTCTCTGGCGGGAGGGCCCTACAATGAGCAGTTCTTC.